This entry lists 11 T cell receptor beta chains sequenced from one sample in a study of blood T cell repertoires in COVID-19. Profiling relied on immunoSEQ multiplex PCR, and the TCRdb table lists in-frame clones only, not all of them. The sample holds 60,000 to 65,000 clones, about 76% seen once. The sample consisted of peripheral blood. These receptors came from a woman older than 75 with acute or convalescent COVID-19.

About this clone itself: An end of the junction differs from the germline gene, which may be a read error. The rearrangement uses TRBV6-5 and TRBJ1-1, with 12 bases aligning to TRBD1. Germline V CDR1 and CDR2: MNHEY, SVGAGI. The CDR3 totals 12 residues. The CDR3 DNA sequence: TGTGCCAGCAGACGACGGGACAGGGGGCCGGTCTTT. Its protein is CASRRRDRGPVF.

The CDR3 reads CASSLGDREIPEAFF. CDR3 nucleotides: TGTGCCAGCAGCTTGGGGGACAGGGAAATCCCTGAAGCTTTCTTT. The chain recombines TRBV5-4 with TRBJ1-1, with 9 positions matching TRBD1. J was trimmed by 6 bases and V by 0 bases; bases with no gene match: 6. Germline CDR1 SGHNT, CDR2 YYREEE (reference sequence). This CDR3 has 15 residues.

This CDR3 reads CASSLTGTYEQYF. The CDR3 nucleotides read TGTGCCAGCTCACTGACAGGTACCTACGAGCAGTACTTC. The V and J genes are TRBV18 and TRBJ2-7; D may be TRBD1 (6 bases). CDR1 KGHSH and CDR2 LQKENI come from the germline V gene. CDR3 length: 13 amino acids. V shed 4 bases and J shed 2 bases, with 9 bases lying between them.

V and J are TRBV5-1 and TRBJ2-2; 12 positions agree with TRBD2. The ends lost 0 bases at V and 7 bases at J; junction bases unmatched: 4. CDR3 length: 16 amino acids. CDR1 is SGHRS and CDR2 is YFSETQ in the germline V gene. This chain's CDR3 is CASSLGTSGTIGELFF. In nucleotides, the CDR3 is TGCGCCAGCAGCTTGGGGACTAGCGGGACGATCGGGGAGCTGTTTTTT.

The V gene is TRBV7-9, the J gene TRBJ1-6; D unclear. The length of the CDR3 is 13 residues. Germline loops: CDR1 SEHNR, CDR2 FQNEAQ (reference sequence). The germline V and J ends were trimmed by 5 bases and 6 bases, with 8 bases remaining between them. The CDR3 DNA follows: TGTGCCAGCAGCATGCAGGCTAATTCACCCCTCCACTTT. Translated: CASSMQANSPLHF.

The genes are TRBV3-1 (or the pseudogene TRBV3-2) and TRBJ2-7, with 7 bases aligning to TRBD2. The CDR3 totals 13 residues. Looked up from germline, CDR1 is LGHDT and CDR2 is YNNKEL (reference sequence). V shed 4 bases and J 5 bases; nucleotides not matched to a gene: 5. In nucleotides, the CDR3 is TGTGCCAGCAGCCGTCGGGGGGTTAACGAGCAGTACTTC. As protein: CASSRRGVNEQYF.

The chain combines TRBV3-1 (or the pseudogene TRBV3-2) with TRBJ2-6; 8 bases align to TRBD1. The CDR3 runs to 17 residues. V shed 4 bases, J shed 2 bases, and the junction held 7 bases outside the gene matches. CDR1 and CDR2 from the germline V gene are LGHDT and YNNKEL (reference sequence). The CDR3 nucleotides read TGTGCCAGCAGCCGAGGACAGGGCAGCACTGGGGCCAACGTCCTGACTTTC. Amino acid sequence: CASSRGQGSTGANVLTF.

The chain is built from TRBV1 and TRBJ2-4; TRBD2 was called by the table and not checked on the DNA. TRBV1 is annotated as a pseudogene. The CDR3 is 18 residues long. In DNA form, the CDR3 reads TGCACCAGCCGCAGCGGACTAGCGGGAGGGTGGGCCAAAAACATTCAGTACTTC. This encodes CTSRSGLAGGWAKNIQYF.

This chain links TRBV25-1 with TRBJ1-1, with D possibly being TRBD1 (5 bases). CDR3 size: 15 residues. Germline lookup yields CDR1 MGHDK and CDR2 SYGVNS. V lost 1 base, J lost 1 base, and 10 bases lay in between. CDR3 in amino acids: CASSEFRGKNTEAFF. In DNA, the CDR3 is TGTGCCAGCAGTGAATTCCGGGGGAAGAACACTGAAGCTTTCTTT.

This chain connects TRBV5-1 to TRBJ1-5; D is undetermined. Germline assignment: CDR1 SGHRS and CDR2 YFSETQ. This CDR3 spans 15 amino acids. Deletions cut 0 bases from V and 5 bases from J, with 12 bases between. The chain's CDR3 is CASSLVGGADQPQHF. The CDR3 DNA follows: TGCGCCAGCAGCTTGGTGGGTGGCGCGGATCAGCCCCAGCATTTT.

This chain uses TRBV30 with TRBJ1-5; 7 nucleotides agree with TRBD1. The germline gives CDR1 GTSNPN, CDR2 SVGIG (reference sequence). The V and J ends lost 2 bases and 7 bases, in that order; junction bases with no gene match: 5. This CDR3 is built from 13 residues. The CDR3 bases are TGTGCCTGGAGTCAACCAGGGGGACAGCCCCAGCATTTT. Its protein product is CAWSQPGGQPQHF.